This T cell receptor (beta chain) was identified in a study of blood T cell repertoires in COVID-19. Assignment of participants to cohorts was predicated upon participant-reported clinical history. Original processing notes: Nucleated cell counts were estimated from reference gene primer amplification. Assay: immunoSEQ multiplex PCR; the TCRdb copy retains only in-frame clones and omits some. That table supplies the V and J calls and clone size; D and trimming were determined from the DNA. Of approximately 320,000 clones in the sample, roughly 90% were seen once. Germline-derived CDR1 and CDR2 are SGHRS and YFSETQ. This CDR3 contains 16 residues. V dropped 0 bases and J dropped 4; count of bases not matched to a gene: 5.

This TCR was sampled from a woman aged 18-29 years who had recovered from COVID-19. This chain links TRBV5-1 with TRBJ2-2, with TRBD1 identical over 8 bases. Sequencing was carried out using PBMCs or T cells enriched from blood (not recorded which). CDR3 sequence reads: CASSLEPGGFTGELFF. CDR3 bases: TGCGCCAGCAGCTTGGAACCAGGGGGCTTCACCGGGGAGCTGTTTTTT.